This TCR beta chain was found in a study of blood T cell repertoires in COVID-19. Study overall: Researchers got acute and convalescent COVID-19 samples from the United States, Italy and Spain. T cells, B-cell-depleted T cells, or PBMCs supplied cDNA or gDNA.

CDR3 length: 17 amino acids. The germline V gene has CDR1 SGHNT and CDR2 YENEEA. V trimming: 1 base; J trimming: 2 bases; junction bases outside the gene matches: 7. The repertoire was sequenced with immunoSEQ multiplex PCR; TCRdb's copy has only in-frame clones and lacks some. The data contain 300,000 to 350,000 clones, about 87% of them seen just once; the ten biggest clones take up less than 6.5%. Two negative PCRs, clearance, or symptom resolution had been documented for recovered Cohort 3 donors. Sequenced input: PBMCs or T cells enriched from blood (not recorded which). This chain connects TRBV11-3 to TRBJ2-3; 9 bases agree with TRBD2. This TCR was recovered from a man aged 25 to 40 who had recovered from COVID-19. The CDR3 nucleotides are TGTGCCAGCAGCTTAGCAATTGGCGGGGGGGCCACAGATACGCAGTATTTT. This sequence encodes CASSLAIGGGATDTQYF.